This T cell receptor (beta chain) was sequenced in a study of blood T cell repertoires in COVID-19. Looking at the study overall: Nucleic acid was either cDNA or gDNA, and it came from T cells, B-cell-depleted T cells, or PBMCs.

TCRdb keeps only in-frame clones here, not all; method: immunoSEQ multiplex PCR. In the table there are about 480,000 clones, more than 75% of which are singletons. Participants came from roughly 24 US areas, aged about 18 to 89 years. The CDR3 sequence is 14 residues long. CDR1 is MNHEY and CDR2 is SMNVEV in the germline V gene (reference sequence). V was trimmed by 3 bases and J by 4 bases, leaving 12 bases between them. The V and J genes are TRBV27 and TRBJ1-1; D might be TRBD1 (5 bases). The sequenced sample consisted of PBMCs or T cells enriched from blood (not recorded which). This receptor was identified in a woman between 40 and 50 years old who had recovered from COVID-19. CDR3 in amino acids: CASSFQGGSTEAFF. DNA for the CDR3: TGTGCCAGCAGTTTCCAGGGAGGAAGCACTGAAGCTTTCTTT.